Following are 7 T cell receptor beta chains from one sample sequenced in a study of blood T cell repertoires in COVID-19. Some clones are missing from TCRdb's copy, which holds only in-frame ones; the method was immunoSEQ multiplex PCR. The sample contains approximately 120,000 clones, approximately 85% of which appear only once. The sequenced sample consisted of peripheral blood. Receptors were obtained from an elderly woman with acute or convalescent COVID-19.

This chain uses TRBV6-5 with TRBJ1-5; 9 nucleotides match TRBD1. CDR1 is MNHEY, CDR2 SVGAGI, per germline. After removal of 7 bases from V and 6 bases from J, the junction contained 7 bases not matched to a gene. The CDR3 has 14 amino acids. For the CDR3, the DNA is TGTGCCAGCATCAGACAGGGGGAAAGTCAGCCCCAGCATTTT. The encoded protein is CASIRQGESQPQHF.

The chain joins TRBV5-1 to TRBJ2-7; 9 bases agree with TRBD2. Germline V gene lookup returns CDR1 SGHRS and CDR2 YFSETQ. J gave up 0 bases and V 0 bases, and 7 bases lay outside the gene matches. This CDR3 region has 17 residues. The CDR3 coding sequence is TGCGCCAGCAGCTTGGGTGGCGGGGGGGGTTCCTCCTACGAGCAGTACTTC. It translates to CASSLGGGGGSSYEQYF.

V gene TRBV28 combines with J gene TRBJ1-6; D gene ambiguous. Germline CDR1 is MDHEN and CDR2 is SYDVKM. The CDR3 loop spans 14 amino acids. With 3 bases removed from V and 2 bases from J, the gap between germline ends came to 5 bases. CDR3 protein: CASSFGAYNSPLHF. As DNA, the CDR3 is TGTGCCAGCAGTTTCGGGGCCTATAATTCACCCCTCCACTTT.

CDR3 sequence: CASSWGGRTEAFF. The CDR3 nucleotides are TGTGCCAGCAGTTGGGGGGGGCGGACTGAAGCTTTCTTT. The chain combines TRBV27 with TRBJ1-1; perhaps TRBD1 as D (6 bases). CDR1 and CDR2 from the germline V gene are MNHEY and SMNVEV (reference sequence). The CDR3 is 13 residues long. With 4 bases removed from V and 5 bases from J, the gap between germline ends came to 11 bases.

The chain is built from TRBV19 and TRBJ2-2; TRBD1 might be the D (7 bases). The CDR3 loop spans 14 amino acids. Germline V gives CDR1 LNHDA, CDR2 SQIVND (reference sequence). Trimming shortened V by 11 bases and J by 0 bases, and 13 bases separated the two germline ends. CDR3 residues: CAGRTGSNTGELFF. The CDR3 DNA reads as TGTGCCGGGAGGACAGGTTCGAACACCGGGGAGCTGTTTTTT.

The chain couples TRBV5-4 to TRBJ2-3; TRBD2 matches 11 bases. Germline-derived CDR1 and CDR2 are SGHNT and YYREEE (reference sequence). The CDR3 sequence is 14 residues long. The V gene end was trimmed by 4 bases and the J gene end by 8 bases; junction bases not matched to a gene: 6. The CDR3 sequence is CASSPEGLAATQYF. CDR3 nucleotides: TGTGCCAGCAGCCCGGAGGGACTAGCGGCTACGCAGTATTTT. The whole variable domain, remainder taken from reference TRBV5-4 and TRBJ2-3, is ETGVTQSPTHLIKTRGQQVTLRCSSQSGHNTVSWYQQALGQGPQFIFQYYREEENGRGNFPPRFSGLQFPNYSSELNVNALELDDSALYLCASSPEGLAATQYFGPGTRLTVL.

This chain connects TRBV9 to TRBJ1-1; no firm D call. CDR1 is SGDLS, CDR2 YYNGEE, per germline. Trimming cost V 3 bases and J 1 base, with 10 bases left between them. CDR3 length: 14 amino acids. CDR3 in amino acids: CASSARQGNTEAFF. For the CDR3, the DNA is TGTGCCAGCAGCGCCCGACAAGGGAACACTGAAGCTTTCTTT.